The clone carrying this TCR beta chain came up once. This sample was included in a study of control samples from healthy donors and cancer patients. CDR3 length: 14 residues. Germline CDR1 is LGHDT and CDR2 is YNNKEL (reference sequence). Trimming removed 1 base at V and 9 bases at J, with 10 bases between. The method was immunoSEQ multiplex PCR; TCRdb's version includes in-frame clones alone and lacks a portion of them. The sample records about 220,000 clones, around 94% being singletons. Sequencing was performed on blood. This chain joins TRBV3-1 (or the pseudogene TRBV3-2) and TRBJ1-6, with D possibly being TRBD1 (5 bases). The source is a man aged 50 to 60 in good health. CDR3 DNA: TGTGCCAGCAGCCAAGTCCAGGGAACTTCACCCCTCCACTTT. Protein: CASSQVQGTSPLHF.